This paragraph covers one T cell receptor beta chain sequence. The antigen is undetermined. This specimen belongs to a study of response to subunit inactivated influenza vaccine. The CDR3 is 15 amino acids. Germline loops: CDR1 MGHRA, CDR2 YSYEKL. V shed 1 base and J 3 bases; nucleotides not matched to a gene: 2. Whole-study findings and limits: Seasonal influenza vaccination, on each occasion, was suggested by the authors to recruit few new T cells.

Each CDR3 protein gets one entry after TCRdb re-called the RT-PCR reads with MiXCR. The table records about 540,000 distinct CDR3 sequences, around 15% of them present only once. The chain combines TRBV4-1 with TRBJ2-3, with 9 bases identical to TRBD2. The material was PBMCs from blood, obtained 12 days after vaccination. The source of this sequence is a man aged 50 to 60 who received an inactivated influenza vaccine. This CDR3 is CASSQASGVTDTQYF. DNA of the CDR3: TGCGCCAGCAGCCAAGCTAGCGGGGTAACAGATACGCAGTATTTT.